What follows are 11 T cell receptor beta chains derived from one specimen sequenced in a study of OX40 agonist ivuxolimab in advanced cancers. Sequenced by immunoSEQ multiplex PCR; TCRdb stores in-frame clones only, minus some. The sample holds fewer than 70,000 clones, roughly nine tenths seen once. The sequences come from CD4+ or CD8+ T cells sorted from blood, collected in a trial of the OX40 agonist ivuxolimab. The origin of the receptors is an adult with an advanced solid tumor such as melanoma, head and neck, liver or kidney cancer.

J is TRBJ2-5 and V is TRBV29-1, with 7 bases aligning to TRBD2. This CDR3 comprises 15 residues. V was pared by 7 bases and J by 5 bases, with 16 bases of the junction left unmatched. Germline assignment: CDR1 SQVTM and CDR2 ANQGSEA. The CDR3, as DNA: TGCAGCGCCGCACGGCAGGGAGGGCATCAGGAGACCCAGTACTTC. Amino acid sequence: CSAARQGGHQETQYF.

The rearrangement links TRBV2 to TRBJ2-7; D gene uncertain. The CDR3 contains 12 residues. From germline, CDR1 is SNHLY and CDR2 FYNNEI. V was trimmed by 7 bases and J by 3 bases, leaving 10 bases between them. The CDR3 loop reads CASTVENYEQYF. CDR3 sequence (DNA): TGTGCCAGCACAGTGGAGAACTACGAGCAGTACTTC.

J is TRBJ1-1 and V is TRBV29-1, with unresolved D. The CDR3 is made up of 13 amino acids. From germline, CDR1 is SQVTM and CDR2 ANQGSEA. Trimming took off 7 bases at V and 1 base at J, with 13 bases between the two ends. The CDR3 sequence: CSGEVGGNTEAFF. The CDR3 coding sequence is TGCAGCGGCGAGGTGGGCGGGAACACTGAAGCTTTCTTT.

The CDR3 sequence is CASSPGTGRSGNTIYF. DNA of the CDR3: TGTGCCAGCAGTCCGGGGACAGGGAGGTCTGGAAACACCATATATTTT. V is TRBV27 and J is TRBJ1-3; 9 bases align to TRBD1. After removal of 5 bases from V and 1 base from J, the junction contained 6 bases not matched to a gene. This CDR3 spans 16 amino acids. CDR1 and CDR2 (germline): MNHEY, SMNVEV (reference sequence).

This rearrangement joins TRBV6-1 to TRBJ2-7; D is uncertain. Germline-derived CDR1 and CDR2 are MNHNS and SASEGT. This CDR3 contains 12 residues. Trimming took 7 bases from V and 3 from J, leaving 10 bases between them. The CDR3 loop reads CASKGSYYEQYF. The CDR3 DNA is TGTGCCAGCAAGGGCAGCTACTACGAGCAGTACTTC.

The chain is built from TRBV5-6 and TRBJ2-3; TRBD2 agrees at 10 bases. This CDR3 comprises 15 residues. The junction had 3 bases not matched to a gene; V was cut back by 0 bases and J by 5 bases. Looked up from germline, CDR1 is SGHDT and CDR2 is YYEEEE. CDR3 in amino acids: CASSLASGSVDTQYF. In DNA form, the CDR3 reads TGTGCCAGCAGCTTGGCTAGCGGGAGTGTAGATACGCAGTATTTT.

The rearrangement links TRBV7-2 to TRBJ2-2; D remains ambiguous. The V and J ends lost 7 bases and 2 bases respectively, with 5 bases between them. From germline, CDR1 is SGHTA and CDR2 FQGNSA. CDR3 length equals 12 residues. As DNA, the CDR3 is TGTGCCAGCACCCAAAACACCGGGGAGCTGTTTTTT. This encodes CASTQNTGELFF.

The rearrangement uses TRBV28 and TRBJ2-7; D is undetermined. Germline loops: CDR1 MDHEN, CDR2 SYDVKM. Trimming cost V 2 bases and J 3 bases, with 14 bases left between them. CDR3 size: 15 residues. CDR3 nucleotides: TGTGCCAGCAGTTTAACCCGGCAGAAAGTCTACGAGCAGTACTTC. It codes for CASSLTRQKVYEQYF.

This chain joins TRBV5-1 and TRBJ2-5; 9 bases map to TRBD2. V dropped 0 bases and J dropped 5; count of bases not matched to a gene: 8. The CDR3 has 16 amino acids. Germline V lookup: CDR1 SGHRS, CDR2 YFSETQ. Here the CDR3 DNA reads TGCGCCAGCAGCTTGGGGGCTAGCGGGGCCTTGGAGACCCAGTACTTC. It yields the protein CASSLGASGALETQYF.

A single count supports this clone. This chain uses TRBV7-2 with TRBJ1-2, with TRBD1 identical over 8 bases. This CDR3 has 15 amino acids. The germline V gene has CDR1 SGHTA and CDR2 FQGNSA. V lost 4 bases to trimming and J lost 3 bases; unmatched junction nucleotides: 7. CDR3 bases: TGTGCCAGCAGCTACCCTTCCAGGGGGCACTATGGCTACACCTTC. It yields the protein CASSYPSRGHYGYTF.

The rearrangement uses TRBV6-6 and TRBJ2-1; the match to TRBD1 covers 11 bases. CDR1 MNHNY and CDR2 SVGAGI come from the germline V gene (reference sequence). Unmatched junction bases numbered 10, after V lost 10 bases and J lost 8 bases. The CDR3 sequence is 14 residues long. The CDR3 region has the DNA TGTGCCACCCGGGGACAGGGGGGAGTGGATGAGCAGTTCTTC. Protein sequence: CATRGQGGVDEQFF.